The T cell receptor beta chain under discussion was sequenced for a study of neoadjuvant anti-PD-1 for oral cavity cancer. At the level of the study: Patients without progression got a fourth dose around day 43.

This clone appeared a single time. As yet, its antigen is unknown. Six replicates per PBMC sample, mostly from 400 to 500 ng of genomic DNA. The assay was immunoSEQ multiplex PCR, and TCRdb's table has in-frame clones only and misses some. This table holds 9,500 to 15,000 clones, 71% found once. Points from the study as a whole: Each response group had just a few patients in TCR analyses.

CDR1 and CDR2 (germline): SEHNR, FQNEAQ (reference sequence). With 2 bases removed from V and 3 bases from J, the gap between germline ends came to 4 bases. CDR3 size: 12 residues. Time point denoted: after neoadjuvant nivolumab, at surgical resection. These oral cavity squamous cell carcinomas were HPV-negative and locally advanced. This specimen consisted of PBMCs, obtained after nivolumab (anti-PD-1) treatment. The V and J genes are TRBV7-9 and TRBJ1-1; no reliable D call. This clonotype originated in a person between 40 and 85 years old with oral cavity squamous cell carcinoma. The CDR3 DNA is TGTGCCAGCAGCTTAAGTTACACTGAAGCTTTCTTT. Translating gives CASSLSYTEAFF.